The 14 T cell receptor beta chains given below trace back to one sample, sequenced in a study of T cell responses to AZD1222 COVID-19 vaccine. TCRdb's table, derived via immunoSEQ multiplex PCR, lists solely in-frame clones and lacks some. The profile shows about 170,000 clones, 87% of them singletons. The sequences come from peripheral blood, collected on day 0 of AZD1222 vaccination. These receptor sequences come from an adult in good health.

This clone was picked up a small number of times. The V call is TRBV14, the J call TRBJ2-1, with D possibly being TRBD1 (7 bases). Trimming pared 6 bases from V and 10 bases from J, leaving 25 bases between. Germline-derived CDR1 and CDR2 are SGHDN and FVKESK. This CDR3 spans 16 amino acids. CDR3: CASSPRLGGIYGEQFF. The CDR3 DNA reads as TGTGCCAGCAGTCCACGACTAGGGGGCATATACGGGGAGCAGTTCTTC.

V usage is TRBV18 and J usage is TRBJ1-2, with D hard to call. Trimming removed 3 bases at V and 4 bases at J, with 15 bases between. Germline assignment: CDR1 KGHSH and CDR2 LQKENI. This CDR3 is 15 amino acids long. The CDR3 reads CASSPTHSQGYGYTF. The CDR3 nucleotides read TGTGCCAGCTCACCGACACATTCTCAAGGCTATGGCTACACCTTC.

This sequence joins TRBV7-9 and TRBJ2-7; D is unclear. CDR1 and CDR2 (germline): SEHNR, FQNEAQ (reference sequence). The CDR3 is 12 amino acids. The ends were cut back, 3 bases at V and 5 bases at J, with 8 bases in the middle. Here the CDR3 reads CASSFRRNEQYF. In nucleotides, the CDR3 is TGTGCCAGCAGCTTCCGGCGGAACGAGCAGTACTTC.

The chain links TRBV6-6 to TRBJ1-1, with TRBD1 identical over 7 bases. In germline, CDR1 is MNHNY, CDR2 SVGAGI (reference sequence). CDR3 size: 16 residues. Trimming at V came to 2 bases and at J to 0 bases, leaving 6 bases not matched to a gene. The CDR3 reads CASSYPDRPLNTEAFF. CDR3 in DNA: TGTGCCAGCAGTTACCCGGACAGGCCCTTGAACACTGAAGCTTTCTTT.

The chain couples TRBV19 to TRBJ2-1; D is perhaps TRBD1 (6 bases). Trimming took off 5 bases at V and 10 bases at J, with 21 bases between the two ends. The CDR3 extends over 15 amino acids. Germline V CDR1 and CDR2: LNHDA, SQIVND (reference sequence). CDR3 nucleotide sequence: TGTGCCAGTAGTCCCCAGGGACATGGGAGAATCGAGCAGTTCTTC. Amino acids: CASSPQGHGRIEQFF.

V gene TRBV6-5 combines with J gene TRBJ2-7, with unresolved D. The V gene lost 11 bases and the J gene lost 0 bases, with 17 bases spanning the gap. The germline gives CDR1 MNHEY, CDR2 SVGAGI. CDR3 length equals 14 residues. The CDR3 region is CASHRPGSSYEQYF. DNA of the CDR3: TGTGCCTCCCACCGTCCGGGCAGCTCCTACGAGCAGTACTTC.

CDR3 protein: CASSQGTGVDSPLHF. Here the CDR3 DNA reads TGTGCCAGCAGCCAGGGGACAGGGGTCGATTCACCCCTCCACTTT. This chain uses TRBV9 with TRBJ1-6; TRBD1 aligns across 10 bases. CDR3 size: 15 residues. With 4 bases clipped from V and 8 bases from J, the junction kept 6 bases outside the gene matches. Germline V CDR1 and CDR2: SGDLS, YYNGEE.

This chain links TRBV6-2 or TRBV6-3 with TRBJ1-1; D gene ambiguous. CDR3 length: 14 amino acids. V was pared by 4 bases and J by 5 bases, with 14 bases between. Germline V CDR1 and CDR2: MNHEY, SVGEGT. As DNA, the CDR3 is TGTGCCAGCAGTTTACTGTCCGGATTTACTGAAGCTTTCTTT. It encodes CASSLLSGFTEAFF.

This chain uses TRBV28 with TRBJ1-6; D uncertain. Trimming shortened V by 5 bases and J by 0 bases, and 8 bases separated the two germline ends. In germline, CDR1 is MDHEN, CDR2 SYDVKM. The CDR3 extends over 15 amino acids. CDR3 region: CASSPSGSYNSPLHF. The DNA for the CDR3 is TGTGCCAGCAGTCCTTCGGGCTCCTATAATTCACCCCTCCACTTT.

The V gene is TRBV21-1, the J gene TRBJ2-7. TRBV21-1 is described as a pseudogene. This CDR3 is 15 amino acids long. The chain's CDR3 is CASSKVENGPYEQYF. The CDR3 nucleotides are TGTGCCAGCAGCAAAGTGGAGAACGGGCCCTACGAGCAGTACTTC.

J is TRBJ1-1 and V is TRBV5-1; D is unclear. Per germline, CDR1 SGHRS and CDR2 YFSETQ. V shed 0 bases and J shed 3 bases, with 15 bases lying between them. The CDR3 has 16 residues. In DNA, the CDR3 is TGCGCCAGCAGCTTGGTTTCCCGAGATGCGGACACTGAAGCTTTCTTT. This encodes CASSLVSRDADTEAFF.

The J gene is TRBJ2-7, the V gene TRBV7-3, with D possibly being TRBD1 (5 bases). Deletions cut 5 bases from V and 3 bases from J, with 20 bases between. Germline V lookup: CDR1 SGHTA, CDR2 FQGTGA. The CDR3 is 16 residues long. CDR3: CASSHTADRVRYEQYF. The CDR3 coding sequence is TGTGCCAGCAGCCATACAGCAGACAGAGTCCGCTACGAGCAGTACTTC.

The chain carries TRBV5-1 and TRBJ1-2, with D uncertain. The CDR3 is 14 residues long. V gave up 0 bases and J gave up 2 bases, with 8 bases separating them. From germline, CDR1 is SGHRS and CDR2 YFSETQ. The CDR3 region has the DNA TGCGCCAGCAGCTTGGGGACGGGAAACTATGGCTACACCTTC. It codes for CASSLGTGNYGYTF.

The CDR3 region has the DNA TGCGCCAGCAGCTATGTACCCCGCGGAACCTACGAGCAGTACTTC. This encodes CASSYVPRGTYEQYF. The chain employs TRBV5-1 and TRBJ2-7; D is unresolved. V lost 3 bases to trimming and J lost 2 bases, with 15 bases between them. The CDR3 spans 15 residues. Germline CDR1 SGHRS, CDR2 YFSETQ. Looking up the rest from reference TRBV5-1 and TRBJ2-7 gives the full variable domain: KAGVTQTPRYLIKTRGQQVTLSCSPISGHRSVSWYQQTPGQGLQFLFEYFSETQRNKGNFPGRFSGRQFSNSRSEMNVSTLELGDSALYLCASSYVPRGTYEQYFGPGTRLTVT.